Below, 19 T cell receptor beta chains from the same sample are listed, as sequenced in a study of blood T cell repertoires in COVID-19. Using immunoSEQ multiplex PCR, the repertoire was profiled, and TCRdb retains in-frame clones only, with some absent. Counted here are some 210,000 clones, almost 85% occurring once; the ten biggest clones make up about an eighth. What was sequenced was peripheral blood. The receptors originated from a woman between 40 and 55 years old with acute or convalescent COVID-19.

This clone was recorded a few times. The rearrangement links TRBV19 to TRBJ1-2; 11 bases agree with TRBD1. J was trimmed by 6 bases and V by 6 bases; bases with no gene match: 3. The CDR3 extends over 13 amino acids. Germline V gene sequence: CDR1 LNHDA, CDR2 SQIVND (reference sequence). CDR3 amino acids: CASSRDRGDGYTF. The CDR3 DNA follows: TGTGCCAGTAGCCGGGACAGGGGGGATGGCTACACCTTC.

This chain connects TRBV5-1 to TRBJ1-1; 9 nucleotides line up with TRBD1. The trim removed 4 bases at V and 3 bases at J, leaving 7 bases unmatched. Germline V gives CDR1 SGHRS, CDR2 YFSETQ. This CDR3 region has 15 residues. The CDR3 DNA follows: TGCGCCAGCAGCCGACGGACAGGGGCATACACTGAAGCTTTCTTT. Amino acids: CASSRRTGAYTEAFF. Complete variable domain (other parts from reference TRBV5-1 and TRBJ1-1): KAGVTQTPRYLIKTRGQQVTLSCSPISGHRSVSWYQQTPGQGLQFLFEYFSETQRNKGNFPGRFSGRQFSNSRSEMNVSTLELGDSALYLCASSRRTGAYTEAFFGQGTRLTVV.

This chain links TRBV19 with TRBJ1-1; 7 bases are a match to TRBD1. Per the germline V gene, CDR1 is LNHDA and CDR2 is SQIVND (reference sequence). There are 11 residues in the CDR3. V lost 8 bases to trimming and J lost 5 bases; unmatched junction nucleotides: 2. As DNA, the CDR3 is TGTGCCAGTTCAGGGGGGACTGAAGCTTTCTTT. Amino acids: CASSGGTEAFF.

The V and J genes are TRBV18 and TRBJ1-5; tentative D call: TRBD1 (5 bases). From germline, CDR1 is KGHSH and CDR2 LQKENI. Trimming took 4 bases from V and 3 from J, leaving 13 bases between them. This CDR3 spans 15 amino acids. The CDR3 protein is CASSLDSSPNQPQHF. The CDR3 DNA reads TGTGCCAGCTCACTCGACAGCTCTCCCAATCAGCCCCAGCATTTT.

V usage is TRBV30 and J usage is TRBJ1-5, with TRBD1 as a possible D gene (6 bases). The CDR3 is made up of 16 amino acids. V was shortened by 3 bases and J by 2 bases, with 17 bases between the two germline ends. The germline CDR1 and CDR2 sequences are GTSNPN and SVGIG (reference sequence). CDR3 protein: CAWSPPYRDGNQPQHF. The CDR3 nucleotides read TGTGCCTGGAGCCCCCCCTACAGGGACGGCAATCAGCCCCAGCATTTT.

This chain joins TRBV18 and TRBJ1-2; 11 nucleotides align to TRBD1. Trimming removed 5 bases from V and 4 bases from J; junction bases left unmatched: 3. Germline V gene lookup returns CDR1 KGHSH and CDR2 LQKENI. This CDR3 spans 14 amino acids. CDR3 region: CASSTGTGGYGYTF. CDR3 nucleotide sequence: TGTGCCAGCTCAACCGGGACAGGGGGCTATGGCTACACCTTC. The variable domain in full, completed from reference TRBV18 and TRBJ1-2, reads NAGVMQNPRHLVRRRGQEARLRCSPMKGHSHVYWYRQLPEEGLKFMVYLQKENIIDESGMPKERFSAEFPKEGPSILRIQQVVRGDSAAYFCASSTGTGGYGYTFGSGTRLTVV.

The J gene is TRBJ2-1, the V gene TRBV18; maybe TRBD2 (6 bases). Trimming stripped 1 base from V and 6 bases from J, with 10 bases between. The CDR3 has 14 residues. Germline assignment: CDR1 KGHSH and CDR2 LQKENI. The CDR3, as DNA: TGTGCCAGCTCACCACGGGAGGTCCCCAATGAGCAGTTCTTC. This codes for CASSPREVPNEQFF. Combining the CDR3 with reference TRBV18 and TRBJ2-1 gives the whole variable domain NAGVMQNPRHLVRRRGQEARLRCSPMKGHSHVYWYRQLPEEGLKFMVYLQKENIIDESGMPKERFSAEFPKEGPSILRIQQVVRGDSAAYFCASSPREVPNEQFFGPGTRLTVL.

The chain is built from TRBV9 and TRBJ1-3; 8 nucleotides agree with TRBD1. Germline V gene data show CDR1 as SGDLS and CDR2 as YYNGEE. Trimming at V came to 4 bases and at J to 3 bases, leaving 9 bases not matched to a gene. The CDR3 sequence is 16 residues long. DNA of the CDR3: TGTGCCAGCAGCCCAACGACAGGGGCGGGTGGAAACACCATATATTTT. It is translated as CASSPTTGAGGNTIYF.

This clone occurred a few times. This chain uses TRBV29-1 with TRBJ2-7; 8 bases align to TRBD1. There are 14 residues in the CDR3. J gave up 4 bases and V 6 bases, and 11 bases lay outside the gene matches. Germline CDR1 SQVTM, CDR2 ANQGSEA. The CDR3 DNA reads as TGCAGCGTCCGCTCGGACAGGGACGAGTACGAGCAGTACTTC. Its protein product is CSVRSDRDEYEQYF.

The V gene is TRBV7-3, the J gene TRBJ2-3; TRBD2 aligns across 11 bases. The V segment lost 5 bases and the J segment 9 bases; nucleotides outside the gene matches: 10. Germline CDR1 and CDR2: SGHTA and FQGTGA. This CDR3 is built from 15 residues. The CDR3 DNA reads TGTGCCAGCAGCGAACTAGCGGGGGTTTCGGGAACGCAGTATTTT. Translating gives CASSELAGVSGTQYF.

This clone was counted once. In nucleotides, the CDR3 is TGCGCCAGCAGCTTGGAAGGGGGCTGGGGCTACACCTTC. This codes for CASSLEGGWGYTF. This chain joins TRBV5-1 and TRBJ1-2, with 7 bases fitting TRBD1. Germline assignment: CDR1 SGHRS and CDR2 YFSETQ. Losses at the gene ends were 0 bases for V and 8 bases for J; bases not matched to a gene: 4. The CDR3 loop spans 13 amino acids.

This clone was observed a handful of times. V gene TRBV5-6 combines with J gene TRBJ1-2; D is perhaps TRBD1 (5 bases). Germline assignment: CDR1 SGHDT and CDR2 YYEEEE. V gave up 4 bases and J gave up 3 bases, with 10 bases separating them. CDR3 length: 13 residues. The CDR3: CASSPRGDYGYTF. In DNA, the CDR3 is TGTGCCAGCAGCCCGCGGGGGGACTATGGCTACACCTTC.

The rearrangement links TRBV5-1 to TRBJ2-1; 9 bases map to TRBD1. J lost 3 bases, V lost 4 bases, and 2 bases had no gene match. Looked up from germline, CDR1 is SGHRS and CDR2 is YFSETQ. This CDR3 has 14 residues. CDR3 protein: CASSPTGGYNEQFF. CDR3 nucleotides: TGCGCCAGCAGCCCGACAGGGGGCTACAATGAGCAGTTCTTC.

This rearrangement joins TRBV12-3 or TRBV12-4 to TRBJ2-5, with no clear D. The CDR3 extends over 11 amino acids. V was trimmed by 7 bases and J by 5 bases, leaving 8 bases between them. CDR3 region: CASTAAETQYF. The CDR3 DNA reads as TGTGCCAGCACCGCTGCGGAGACCCAGTACTTC.

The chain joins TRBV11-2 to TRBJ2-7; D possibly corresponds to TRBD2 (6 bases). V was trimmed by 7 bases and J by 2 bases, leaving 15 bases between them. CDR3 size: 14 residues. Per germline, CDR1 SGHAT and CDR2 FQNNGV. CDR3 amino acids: CASTKSGLPYEQYF. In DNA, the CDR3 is TGTGCCAGCACCAAATCGGGACTCCCCTACGAGCAGTACTTC.

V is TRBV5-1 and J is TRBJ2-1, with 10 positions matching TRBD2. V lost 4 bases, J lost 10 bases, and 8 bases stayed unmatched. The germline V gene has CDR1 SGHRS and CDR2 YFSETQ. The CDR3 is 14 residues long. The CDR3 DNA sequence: TGCGCCAGCAGCCCTAGGACTAGCGGTGCAGAGCAGTTCTTC. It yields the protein CASSPRTSGAEQFF.

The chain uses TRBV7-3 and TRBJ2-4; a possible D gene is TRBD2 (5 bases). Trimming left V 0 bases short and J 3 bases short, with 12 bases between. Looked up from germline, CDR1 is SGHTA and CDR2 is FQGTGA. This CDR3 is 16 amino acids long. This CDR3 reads CASSLTSAGGKNIQYF. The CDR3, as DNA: TGTGCCAGCAGCTTAACGTCGGCAGGAGGCAAAAACATTCAGTACTTC.

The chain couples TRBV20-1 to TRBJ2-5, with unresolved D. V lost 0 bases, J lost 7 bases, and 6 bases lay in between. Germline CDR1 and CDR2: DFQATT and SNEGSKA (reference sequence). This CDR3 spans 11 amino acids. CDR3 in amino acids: CSARDPLTQYF. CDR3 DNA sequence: TGCAGTGCTAGAGACCCCCTGACCCAGTACTTC.

CDR3 sequence reads: CASRPRTGGPSYEQYF. In DNA, the CDR3 is TGTGCCAGTAGACCTCGGACAGGGGGACCCTCCTACGAGCAGTACTTC. This rearrangement joins TRBV19 to TRBJ2-7; 10 positions agree with TRBD1. The length of the CDR3 is 16 residues. Germline V gene data show CDR1 as LNHDA and CDR2 as SQIVND (reference sequence). Trimming removed 6 bases from V and 0 bases from J; junction bases left unmatched: 8.